The source of this T cell receptor (beta chain) is a study of T cells in localized non-small cell lung cancer. Trimming took 0 bases from V and 8 from J; bases not matched to a gene: 3. This CDR3 region has 14 residues. Germline V gene lookup returns CDR1 SGHNT and CDR2 YYREEE (reference sequence). TCRdb's table, derived via immunoSEQ multiplex PCR, lists solely in-frame clones and lacks some. Here the sample spans more than 12,000 clones, 84% being singletons. Study outcomes and limitations: Longer survival (overall) was linked to higher T cell density in blood. It was uninvolved adjacent lung that showed the highest T cell clonality, exceeding tumor. One tumor region alone was sequenced, and heterogeneity therefore remains possible. Adjacent lung exhibited a median of approximately 50 among the 100 most abundant tumor clones.

The sample holds a few counts of this clone. Its antigen is unknown. The source is a female donor older than 55 with stage I squamous cell lung carcinoma. The sequencing here drew on peripheral blood, taken before any cancer treatment. The chain combines TRBV5-4 with TRBJ2-1; 9 bases align to TRBD2. The CDR3 loop reads CASSLGGGADEQFF. The DNA of the CDR3 is TGTGCCAGCAGCTTGGGCGGGGGGGCGGATGAGCAGTTCTTC.